This T cell receptor (beta chain) was recorded in a study of brain T cells in children with intractable seizures. Trimming at V came to 2 bases and at J to 3 bases, leaving 6 bases not matched to a gene. The germline V gene encodes CDR1 MGHRA and CDR2 YSYEKL. The CDR3 runs 17 residues. Here immunoSEQ multiplex PCR was the method, and the copy in TCRdb shows in-frame clones only, minus some. The sample yields about 1,500 clones, 80% to 90% seen once. Sequencing was limited to surgery cases with top T cell transcript signatures in brain tissue. The chain links TRBV4-1 to TRBJ2-2, with 10 bases that match TRBD2. This clonotype was sampled from a boy younger than 18 with focal cortical dysplasia and intractable seizures. Sequencing was performed on resected brain tissue, taken at surgery. The CDR3 spells CASSQPLAGDYTGELFF. The CDR3, as DNA: TGCGCCAGCAGCCAACCCCTAGCGGGAGATTACACCGGGGAGCTGTTTTTT.